This T cell receptor (beta chain) stems from a study of shared clonotypes between healthy human individuals. Study-level results: Large sequencing depth failed to make sorted-subset sequencing complete, rarefaction showed. An effect of sequencing depth on clonotype sharing among donors was expected. The low donor count limited represented genetic and exposure-history diversity.

Selected positively for CCR7 and CD45RO-negative, naive CD8 cells excluded terminally differentiated effector memory CD45RA+ cells. The length of the CDR3 is 11 residues. Trimming pared 8 bases from V and 6 bases from J, leaving 8 bases between. Looked up from germline, CDR1 is MNHNS and CDR2 is SASEGT. As to this clone: Its antigen is undetermined.

Repertoires were generated with immunoSEQ multiplex PCR, while TCRdb's copy carries only in-frame clones and drops some. Counted here are 550,000 to 600,000 clones, roughly 98% occurring once; the ten biggest clones make up 0.25% to 0.35%. The clonotype was recovered from a young man in good health. Sequencing was performed on naive CD8+ T cells sorted from blood. The chain recombines TRBV6-1 with TRBJ2-1; no clear D gene. The CDR3 DNA reads TGTGCCAGCTTTCTGGGCAATGAGCAGTTCTTC. It codes for CASFLGNEQFF.